This T cell receptor beta chain originates from a study of cytomegalovirus exposure and HLA in healthy donors. The ends were cut back, 0 bases at V and 7 bases at J, with 6 bases in the middle. CDR1 LGHNA and CDR2 YSLEER come from the germline V gene. This CDR3 spans 13 amino acids. The PCR had 60 Vbeta and 13 Jbeta primers. The authors' processing: Approximately 11 million of 65 million to 95 million unique TCR beta chains were shared, per a later count. This table comes from immunoSEQ multiplex PCR, and its TCRdb copy is limited to in-frame clones, with some not included. V, J and clone size are those of that table, while D and trimming were read from the DNA. The data show 150,000 to 200,000 clones, approximately 81% seen once.

Sequencing was carried out using PBMCs. The chain combines TRBV4-3 with TRBJ2-2; possibly TRBD2 for D (5 bases). This TCR was sampled from a woman in her 30s in good health and CMV-seronegative. CDR3 amino acids: CASSQDRGGELFF. CDR3 sequence (DNA): TGCGCCAGCAGCCAAGATCGGGGCGGGGAGCTGTTTTTT.